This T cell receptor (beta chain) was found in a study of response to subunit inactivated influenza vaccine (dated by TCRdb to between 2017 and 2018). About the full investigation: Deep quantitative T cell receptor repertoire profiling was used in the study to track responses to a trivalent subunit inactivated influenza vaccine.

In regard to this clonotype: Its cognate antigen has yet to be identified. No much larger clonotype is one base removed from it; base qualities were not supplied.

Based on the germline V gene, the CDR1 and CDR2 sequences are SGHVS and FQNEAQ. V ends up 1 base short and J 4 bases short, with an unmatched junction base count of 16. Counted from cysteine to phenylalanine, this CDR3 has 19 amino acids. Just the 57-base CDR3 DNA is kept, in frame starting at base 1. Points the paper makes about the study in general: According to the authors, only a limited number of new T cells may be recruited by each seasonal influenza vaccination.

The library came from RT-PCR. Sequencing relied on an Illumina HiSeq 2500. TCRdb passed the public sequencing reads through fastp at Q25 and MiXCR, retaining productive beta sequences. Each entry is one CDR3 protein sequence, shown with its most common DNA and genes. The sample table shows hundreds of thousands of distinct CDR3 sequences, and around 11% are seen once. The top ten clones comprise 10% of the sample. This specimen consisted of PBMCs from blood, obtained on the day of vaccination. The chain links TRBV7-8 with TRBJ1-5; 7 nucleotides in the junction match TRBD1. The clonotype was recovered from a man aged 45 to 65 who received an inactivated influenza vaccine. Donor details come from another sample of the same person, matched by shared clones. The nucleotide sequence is TGTGCCAGCAGCTTAGTATGGGGAACGGACAGGAAGCGGAATCAGCCCCAGCATTTT. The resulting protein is CASSLVWGTDRKRNQPQHF.